What follows are 16 T cell receptor beta chains derived from one specimen sequenced in a study of blood T cell repertoires in COVID-19. Profiling relied on immunoSEQ multiplex PCR, and the TCRdb table lists in-frame clones only, not all of them. Of nearly 25,000 clones listed, 60% to 75% are singletons. The sequenced material came from peripheral blood. Every receptor here comes from a man aged 50-60 years with COVID-19, enrolled during active disease.

CDR3 DNA: TGTGCCAGCAGCGTAGGAGGCGGGGGGAATGAAAAACTGTTTTTT. It is translated as CASSVGGGGNEKLFF. The V and J genes are TRBV9 and TRBJ1-4, with D perhaps matching TRBD1 (5 bases). The V end was cut by 0 bases, the J end by 5 bases, with 11 bases between. Germline values: CDR1 SGDLS, CDR2 YYNGEE. The length of the CDR3 is 15 residues. The full variable domain, rest sourced from reference TRBV9 and TRBJ1-4, is DSGVTQTPKHLITATGQRVTLRCSPRSGDLSVYWYQQSLDQGLQFLIQYYNGEERAKGNILERFSAQQFPDLHSELNLSSLELGDSALYFCASSVGGGGNEKLFFGSGTQLSVL.

The chain joins TRBV10-2 to TRBJ1-5; TRBD1 aligns across 8 bases. Unmatched junction bases numbered 9, after V lost 9 bases and J lost 2 bases. The CDR3 sequence is 15 residues long. Germline CDR1 is WSHSY and CDR2 is SAAADI. This chain's CDR3 is CASSDGQGRNQPQHF. DNA of the CDR3: TGCGCCAGTTCTGATGGACAGGGTCGCAATCAGCCCCAGCATTTT.

The chain has TRBV4-1 and TRBJ1-4; D not resolved. CDR3 size: 13 residues. The germline V and J ends were trimmed by 4 bases and 6 bases, with 9 bases remaining between them. The germline V gene encodes CDR1 MGHRA and CDR2 YSYEKL. Written as DNA, the CDR3 is TGCGCCAGCAGCCTCAAGCTTGATGAAAAACTGTTTTTT. Its translation is CASSLKLDEKLFF.

The V call is TRBV5-1, the J call TRBJ1-1, with D possibly being TRBD1 (6 bases). CDR1 is SGHRS, CDR2 YFSETQ, per germline. V was cut by 0 bases and J by 3 bases, with 6 bases left in between. The CDR3 contains 13 residues. CDR3 nucleotide sequence: TGCGCCAGCAGCTTGGACAGGGACACTGAAGCTTTCTTT. This encodes CASSLDRDTEAFF.

The V and J genes are TRBV11-3 and TRBJ1-1, with no clear D. Trimming took off 2 bases at V and 8 bases at J, with 15 bases between the two ends. Germline lookup yields CDR1 SGHNT and CDR2 YENEEA. The length of the CDR3 is 14 residues. The DNA for the CDR3 is TGTGCCAGCAGCTTAAGGAGGGAGGGCCAAGAAGCTTTCTTT. This sequence encodes CASSLRREGQEAFF.

This rearrangement joins TRBV27 to TRBJ2-7, with D unresolved. Trimming cost V 3 bases and J 5 bases, with 14 bases left between them. This CDR3 region has 14 residues. CDR1 is MNHEY, CDR2 SMNVEV, per germline (reference sequence). As DNA, the CDR3 is TGTGCCAGCAGTTTTTCTGGTCTAGAACACGAGCAGTACTTC. Amino acid sequence: CASSFSGLEHEQYF.

In DNA, the CDR3 is TGTGCCAGCGTAATAGCGGAGCCATACACAGATACGCAGTATTTT. Encoded protein: CASVIAEPYTDTQYF. This chain connects TRBV2 to TRBJ2-3, with D possibly matching TRBD2 (6 bases). This CDR3 comprises 15 residues. CDR1 SNHLY and CDR2 FYNNEI come from the germline V gene. Trimming shortened V by 8 bases and J by 2 bases, and 17 bases separated the two germline ends.

Points on this clone: Different DNA sequences within this sample yield the same CDR3. The V gene is TRBV27, the J gene TRBJ1-2, with no clear D. The CDR3 has 12 amino acids. Looked up from germline, CDR1 is MNHEY and CDR2 is SMNVEV (reference sequence). The V and J ends lost 2 bases and 4 bases respectively, with 5 bases between them. The CDR3 DNA sequence: TGTGCCAGCAGTTTAAGCGGCTATGGCTACACCTTC. It codes for CASSLSGYGYTF.

This chain connects TRBV10-2 to TRBJ2-1; TRBD2 aligns across 15 bases. The CDR3 runs to 18 residues. The germline CDR1 and CDR2 sequences are WSHSY and SAAADI. The trim removed 5 bases at V and 7 bases at J, leaving 12 bases unmatched. For the CDR3, the DNA is TGCGCCAGCAGTCTCTTCGGGCGGACTAGCGGGAGGGGGAATGAGCAGTTCTTC. Translating gives CASSLFGRTSGRGNEQFF.

The V call is TRBV5-4, the J call TRBJ1-5; the match to TRBD1 covers 7 bases. The CDR3 totals 13 residues. The germline CDR1 and CDR2 sequences are SGHNT and YYREEE (reference sequence). The V and J ends lost 10 bases and 6 bases, in that order; junction bases with no gene match: 10. CDR3 loop: CAGSTQGLQPQHF. CDR3 nucleotide sequence: TGTGCCGGAAGTACACAGGGGCTTCAGCCCCAGCATTTT.

J is TRBJ1-5 and V is TRBV7-9; no clear D. CDR1 SEHNR and CDR2 FQNEAQ come from the germline V gene (reference sequence). The V and J ends lost 5 bases and 5 bases respectively, with 13 bases between them. This CDR3 region has 14 residues. CDR3 protein: CASSPDLADQPQHF. In DNA, the CDR3 is TGTGCCAGCAGCCCAGATTTGGCGGATCAGCCCCAGCATTTT.

The DNA for the CDR3 is TGTGCCAGCAGCTTCCAAGGGGGAGCAGGAACCTACGAGCAGTACTTC. Translated: CASSFQGGAGTYEQYF. The chain recombines TRBV5-5 with TRBJ2-7, with a weak D call TRBD1 (6 bases). This CDR3 has 16 amino acids. Trimming cost V 2 bases and J 2 bases, with 17 bases left between them. Germline-derived CDR1 and CDR2 are SGHKS and YYEKEE (reference sequence). The variable domain in full, with the rest retrieved from reference TRBV5-5 and TRBJ2-7, is DAGVTQSPTHLIKTRGQQVTLRCSPISGHKSVSWYQQVLGQGPQFIFQYYEKEERGRGNFPDRFSARQFPNYSSELNVNALLLGDSALYLCASSFQGGAGTYEQYFGPGTRLTVT.

The table lists this clone with a few counts. The chain carries TRBV28 and TRBJ1-3, with D possibly being TRBD1 (6 bases). With 7 bases removed from V and 2 bases from J, the gap between germline ends came to 15 bases. In germline, CDR1 is MDHEN, CDR2 SYDVKM. The CDR3 contains 15 residues. The CDR3 coding sequence is TGTGCCAGCACCTTAGGGGGAGGGACTGGAAACACCATATATTTT. Translation gives CASTLGGGTGNTIYF.

About this clone: The sample holds other DNA sequences that translate to the same CDR3. The chain couples TRBV5-1 to TRBJ2-5; TRBD2 matches 8 bases. Looked up from germline, CDR1 is SGHRS and CDR2 is YFSETQ. The CDR3 runs to 14 residues. V lost 5 bases, J lost 5 bases, and 8 bases stayed unmatched. CDR3 region: CASSPGTSGETQYF. The DNA for the CDR3 is TGCGCCAGCAGTCCCGGGACTAGTGGGGAGACCCAGTACTTC.

The chain couples TRBV7-8 to TRBJ1-2; D is uncertain. CDR3 size: 12 residues. V lost 5 bases, J lost 8 bases, and 12 bases lay in between. Germline V gene data show CDR1 as SGHVS and CDR2 as FQNEAQ. The CDR3, as DNA: TGTGCCAGCAGCCAAATCAGAGGCGGCTACACCTTC. Translating gives CASSQIRGGYTF.

The chain carries TRBV19 and TRBJ1-3; D uncertain. The CDR3 contains 13 residues. The V and J ends lost 9 bases and 4 bases respectively, with 13 bases between them. Germline V CDR1 and CDR2: LNHDA, SQIVND (reference sequence). CDR3 sequence (DNA): TGTGCCAGCAACACGGGTTCGGGAAACACCATATATTTT. This encodes CASNTGSGNTIYF.